This T cell receptor (beta chain) is from a study of T cell repertoires in cytomegalovirus infection. Turning to the study itself: Indications came from public TCR beta signatures; they pointed to CMV infection and to a matching HLA type.

From the reads, TCRdb called clonotypes with MiXCR, one entry per CDR3 protein. The table lists around 530,000 distinct CDR3 sequences, about a quarter of them singletons. This clonotype came up many times. As yet, its antigen is unknown. Study findings and constraints: The ex vivo response was dominated by HLA-C-restricted CMV-specific TCR beta clonotypes. Carriers of CMV plus the relevant HLA were identified by cumulative public TCR beta family frequency.

Germline V gene sequence: CDR1 SGHTA, CDR2 FQGNSA. Trimming stripped 4 bases from V and 1 base from J, with 14 bases between. The CDR3 length is 15 residues. The sample consisted of PBMCs. This sequence originates from a human donor in good health (CMV status not recorded). Some clones in this sample may be carry-over from other donors' samples. This chain uses TRBV7-2 with TRBJ2-7; weak D call: TRBD2 (6 bases). The CDR3 region is CASSWTGTGSYEQYF. The CDR3 DNA follows: TGTGCCAGCAGCTGGACCGGGACTGGATCCTACGAGCAGTACTTC.